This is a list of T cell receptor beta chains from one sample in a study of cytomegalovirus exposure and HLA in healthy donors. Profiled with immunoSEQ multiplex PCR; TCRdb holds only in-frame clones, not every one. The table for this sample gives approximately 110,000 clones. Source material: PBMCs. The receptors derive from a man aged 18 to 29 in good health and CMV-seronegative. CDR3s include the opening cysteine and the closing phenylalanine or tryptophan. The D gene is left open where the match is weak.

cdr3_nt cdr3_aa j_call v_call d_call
TGCGCCAGCAGACCCCCCAGCTCCTACGAGCAGTACTTC CASRPPSSYEQYF TRBJ2-7 TRBV5-1 .
TGTGCCATGGCCCCGGGACAGACTTACGAGCAGTACTTC CAMAPGQTYEQYF TRBJ2-7 TRBV2 TRBD1
TGTGCCAGCAGCTCCCAGTTCATCTATGGCTACACCTTC CASSSQFIYGYTF TRBJ1-2 TRBV7-2 .
TGTGCCAGCAGTTCGCCAGGGACAGGGCGCACTGAAGCTTTCTTT CASSSPGTGRTEAFF TRBJ1-1 TRBV6-5 TRBD1
TGTGCCAGCAGTGCTTCGGGGGGGGCCAATCAGCCCCAGCATTTT CASSASGGANQPQHF TRBJ1-5 TRBV6-1 .
TGTGCCAGCAGCTCCAACGGGAGGGCCCGAGAGACCCAGTACTTC CASSSNGRARETQYF TRBJ2-5 TRBV7-9 TRBD2
TGTGCCAGCAGTGACTCGTTTAGCGGGGGGGCATCTGATACGCAGTATTTT CASSDSFSGGASDTQYF TRBJ2-3 TRBV6-4 TRBD2
TGTGCCAGCAGTTTTAGGCGGGGGGTACCAGATACGCAGTATTTT CASSFRRGVPDTQYF TRBJ2-3 TRBV28 TRBD2
TGTGCCAGCAGCCGAATTCTCAGGGAGACCCAGTACTTC CASSRILRETQYF TRBJ2-5 TRBV14 .
TGTGCCAGCCGACCGGGATCCATGAACACTGAAGCTTTCTTT CASRPGSMNTEAFF TRBJ1-1 TRBV28 .
TGTGCCAGCAGCCAGGCAGGACAGGGGCGCAGAAACACTGAAGCTTTCTTT CASSQAGQGRRNTEAFF TRBJ1-1 TRBV4-2 TRBD1
TGCGCCAGCAGCTTGGCCCTGTACAGGGGCGCCGCTAATTCACCCCTCCACTTT CASSLALYRGAANSPLHF TRBJ1-6 TRBV5-1 TRBD1
TGTGCCAGCAGCCAAGATCCCCAGGGGACTGAAGCTTTCTTT CASSQDPQGTEAFF TRBJ1-1 TRBV4-2 .
TGTGCCAGCAGCTTAGGATTCCCCAGGGGAGATTACGAGCAGTACTTC CASSLGFPRGDYEQYF TRBJ2-7 TRBV11-2 .
TGTGCCACCAGCAGAGCGGGGGGGCGAGAGACCCAGTACTTC CATSRAGGRETQYF TRBJ2-5 TRBV15 TRBD2
TGTGCCAGCAGTGAATTAGGGGTCTCCTACGAGCAGTACTTC CASSELGVSYEQYF TRBJ2-7 TRBV25-1 .
TGCAGCGTTGGATTGAGGCTCACCTACAATGAGCAGTTCTTC CSVGLRLTYNEQFF TRBJ2-1 TRBV29-1 .
TGTGCCAGCAGCCAAGCAGATGAGCAGTTCTTC CASSQADEQFF TRBJ2-1 TRBV4-2 .
TGTGCTAGTGGTTTCAGTTCAGGTGAGCAGTTCTTC CASGFSSGEQFF TRBJ2-1 TRBV12-5 .
TGCGCCAGCAGCCCGGGACTAGCGAAATGGAATGAGCAGTTCTTC CASSPGLAKWNEQFF TRBJ2-1 TRBV5-1 TRBD2
TGTGCCACCAGCAGACACGGGGGAGGGTTGGGTGAGCAGTTCTTC CATSRHGGGLGEQFF TRBJ2-1 TRBV15 TRBD2
TGTGCCAGCAGCCTCGGACTAGCGGAATCCTACGAGCAGTACTTC CASSLGLAESYEQYF TRBJ2-7 TRBV14 TRBD2
TGTGCCAGCAGTTTAGCCTGGCCCTACGAGCAGTACTTC CASSLAWPYEQYF TRBJ2-7 TRBV27 .
TGCGCCAGCAGCTACAGGGGTAGCACTGAAGCTTTCTTT CASSYRGSTEAFF TRBJ1-1 TRBV5-1 TRBD1
TGCGCCAGCAGCTTGGGGCCGGGTAGTTCACCCCTCCACTTT CASSLGPGSSPLHF TRBJ1-6 TRBV5-1 .
TGTGCCAGCAGCCAAGATATTACTACTAACTATGGCTACACCTTC CASSQDITTNYGYTF TRBJ1-2 TRBV4-2 .
TGTGCCAGCAGTTTGGTTACCGGGACAGGGACTAACACCATATATTTT CASSLVTGTGTNTIYF TRBJ1-3 TRBV28 TRBD1
TGCGCCAGCAGCTTGGTCGGACAGGGGTACACAACTAACTATGGCTACACCTTC CASSLVGQGYTTNYGYTF TRBJ1-2 TRBV5-1 TRBD1
TGTGCCTGGAGTGCTGCGTTAAAAACCGGGGAGCTGTTTTTT CAWSAALKTGELFF TRBJ2-2 TRBV30 .
TGTGCCAGCAGCCCAGGGGGCGAGAGCAATCAGCCCCAGCATTTT CASSPGGESNQPQHF TRBJ1-5 TRBV6-5 TRBD1
TGTGCCAGCTCAGTCGACAGGGGAGCCCTCAGCTACACCTTC CASSVDRGALSYTF TRBJ1-2 TRBV18 TRBD1
TGTGCCAGCAGCCGGGACACCTACGAGCAGTACTTC CASSRDTYEQYF TRBJ2-7 TRBV27 .
TGCGCCAGCAGCCAAGCAGGGGACGGCACAGATACGCAGTATTTT CASSQAGDGTDTQYF TRBJ2-3 TRBV4-1 .
TGTGCCTGGAGTGTAAGACAGGGGATACAGTACTTC CAWSVRQGIQYF TRBJ2-7 TRBV30 TRBD1
TGCGCCAGCAGTGAGATTGGGGCAGGGGACACCGGGGAGCTGTTTTTT CASSEIGAGDTGELFF TRBJ2-2 TRBV10-1 .
TGTGCCAGCAGCAAAGCCGAGGGAACAGTACGCAATCAGCCCCAGCATTTT CASSKAEGTVRNQPQHF TRBJ1-5 TRBV21-1 .
TGTGCCAGCAGCTTAGTCGTTAGCTCCTACGAGCAGTACTTC CASSLVVSSYEQYF TRBJ2-7 TRBV7-6 .
TGTGCCAGCAGTTACGACAGGGTAGCCTACGAGCAGTACTTC CASSYDRVAYEQYF TRBJ2-7 TRBV6-5 TRBD1
TGCGCCAGCACGCGGGGAGCGGGGGGTCACACCGGGGAGCTGTTTTTT CASTRGAGGHTGELFF TRBJ2-2 TRBV5-1 TRBD2
TGTGCCAGCAGTGACTCGAGTCAACTAGCGGGAGCAGATACGCAGTATTTT CASSDSSQLAGADTQYF TRBJ2-3 TRBV6-4 TRBD2
TGTGCCAGTAGTTCTAACAGGGGGCCGATTTATAGCAATCAGCCCCAGCATTTT CASSSNRGPIYSNQPQHF TRBJ1-5 TRBV19 TRBD1
TGCGCCAGCAGCCCCCGACCGCGGGAGGTCCAAGAGACCCAGTACTTC CASSPRPREVQETQYF TRBJ2-5 TRBV4-1 TRBD2
TGCGCCAGCAGCCAAGGCCCCTCGTCCGAGGCAGGCTACACCTTC CASSQGPSSEAGYTF TRBJ1-2 TRBV4-1 .
TGTGCCAGCAGTGAATTGTCCACGGGTAACACTGAAGCTTTCTTT CASSELSTGNTEAFF TRBJ1-1 TRBV2 .
TGTGCCAGCAGCTTAGAAAGACATACCTATGGCTACACCTTC CASSLERHTYGYTF TRBJ1-2 TRBV7-8 .
TGTGCCAGCAGCCCAAAACAGGGGGCGAGCTATGGCTACACCTTC CASSPKQGASYGYTF TRBJ1-2 TRBV7-9 TRBD1
TGTGCCAGCAACAGAAGGATTCATTCACCCCTCCACTTT CASNRRIHSPLHF TRBJ1-6 TRBV2 .
TGTGCCAGCACCCGGGGGTTATATAATTCACCCCTCCACTTT CASTRGLYNSPLHF TRBJ1-6 TRBV28 .
TGCGCCAGCAGCTTGACCACTTACGAGCAGTACTTC CASSLTTYEQYF TRBJ2-7 TRBV5-1 .